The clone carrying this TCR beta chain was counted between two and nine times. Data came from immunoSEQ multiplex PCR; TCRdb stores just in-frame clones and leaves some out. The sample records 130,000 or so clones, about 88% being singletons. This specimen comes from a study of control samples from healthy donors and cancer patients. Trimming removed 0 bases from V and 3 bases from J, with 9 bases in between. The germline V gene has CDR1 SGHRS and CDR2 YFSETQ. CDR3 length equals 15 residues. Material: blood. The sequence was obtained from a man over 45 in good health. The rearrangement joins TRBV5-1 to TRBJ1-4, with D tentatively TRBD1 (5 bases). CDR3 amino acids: CASSLEGVSNEKLFF. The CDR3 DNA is TGCGCCAGCAGCTTGGAAGGGGTTTCTAATGAAAAACTGTTTTTT. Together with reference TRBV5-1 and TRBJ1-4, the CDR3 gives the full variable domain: KAGVTQTPRYLIKTRGQQVTLSCSPISGHRSVSWYQQTPGQGLQFLFEYFSETQRNKGNFPGRFSGRQFSNSRSEMNVSTLELGDSALYLCASSLEGVSNEKLFFGSGTQLSVL.